Below, one T cell receptor beta chain is given with its context. Study processing details: The assay estimated nucleated cells by amplifying reference gene primers. Sequenced by immunoSEQ multiplex PCR; TCRdb stores in-frame clones only, minus some. The V and J calls and clone size are taken from that table; D and trimming were inferred from the DNA. Of 65,000 to 70,000 clones listed, around 83% are singletons. The source of the sample is a study of blood T cell repertoires in COVID-19. The overall study: Acute and convalescent COVID-19 specimens originated in the United States, Italy and Spain. PBMCs, B-cell-depleted T cells, or T cells were the source of the cDNA or gDNA that made up the material.

This clonotype was sampled from a man aged 50 to 60 with acute or convalescent COVID-19. The sample taken for sequencing was peripheral blood.

The DNA for the CDR3 is TGTGCCAGCAGCCACCTCCCCTGGGCTGAGCAGTTCTTC. Translated: CASSHLPWAEQFF. The chain combines TRBV3-1 (or the pseudogene TRBV3-2) with TRBJ2-1; D is ambiguous. V gave up 3 bases and J gave up 9 bases, with 12 bases separating them. CDR3 length: 13 amino acids. Germline lookup yields CDR1 LGHDT and CDR2 YNNKEL (reference sequence).